This T cell receptor beta chain was obtained from a study of regulatory T cells in long-lasting Graves disease. Study results and limitations: For persistent Graves' patients, TCR diversity was lower than for newly diagnosed ones.

Sequencing libraries for TCR beta were prepared with iRepertoire HTBI primers and Arm-PCR of CDR3 regions. TCRdb itself ran the multiplex PCR reads through MiXCR, one entry per CDR3 protein. Of 400,000 to 500,000 distinct CDR3 sequences in the sample, roughly 17% were seen once. The time point was: newly diagnosed GD, antithyroid drugs for less than 3 months. PBMC-derived RNA was used for the TCR library. Only a few counts were recorded for this clonotype. Its antigen is unidentified. These sequences were also reported in another study, on T cells in Graves' hyperthyroidism and ophthalmopathy.

The sequence derives from a woman between 18 and 29 years old with Graves disease. Sequenced here: peripheral blood mononuclear cells (PBMCs), sampled at new diagnosis, from a patient treated with antithyroid drugs.

The CDR3 region has the DNA TGTGCCAGCAGCCCCGGGGGACTGGAGGGGAACATTCAGTACTTC. As protein: CASSPGGLEGNIQYF. The gene calls are TRBV12-3 or TRBV12-4 and TRBJ2-4, with a tentative D call TRBD2 (6 bases). V was clipped by 6 bases and J by 7 bases, with 19 bases between them. The CDR3 is 15 residues long.